These T cell receptor beta chains were read from a single sample in a study of T cells in Graves' hyperthyroidism and ophthalmopathy. TCRdb called the multiplex PCR reads again in MiXCR, with one record for every CDR3 protein. The sample consists of 360,000 or so distinct CDR3 sequences, 18% of them appearing once. Sample: blood. The receptors here all came from a woman in her 40s with Graves' ophthalmopathy. Each CDR3 is given with its conserved first and last residue. The D gene is left open where the match is weak. Clone size is stated in some rows and not others, as once, few, many or a class when expanded.

cdr3_aa	cdr3_nt	d_call	v_call	j_call	clone_size
CASVETGWTEAFF	TGTGCCAGTGTGGAGACAGGGTGGACTGAAGCTTTCTTT	TRBD1	TRBV19	TRBJ1-1	many
CASSLMDPPDTQYF	TGTGCCAGCAGCTTAATGGACCCCCCGGATACGCAGTATTTT	.	TRBV7-3	TRBJ2-3	many
CASSSPGQGGTQYF	TGTGCCAGCAGCTCCCCGGGACAGGGGGGGACCCAGTACTTC	TRBD1	TRBV7-2	TRBJ2-5	.
CSVEDQGSGAYEQYF	TGCAGCGTTGAAGATCAGGGTAGCGGGGCCTACGAGCAGTACTTC	TRBD2	TRBV29-1	TRBJ2-7	many
CSARPQWQGSNQPQHF	TGCAGTGCTAGGCCCCAGTGGCAGGGAAGCAATCAGCCCCAGCATTTT	.	TRBV20-1	TRBJ1-5	many
CASRDEGAWETQYF	TGTGCCAGCCGGGACGAGGGAGCCTGGGAGACCCAGTACTTC	.	TRBV6-2/TRBV6-3	TRBJ2-5	many
CASRHRGITGELFF	TGTGCCAGCAGGCACAGGGGTATCACCGGGGAGCTGTTTTTT	TRBD1	TRBV7-9	TRBJ2-2	.
CATILGETQYF	TGTGCCACCATTCTGGGGGAGACCCAGTACTTC	.	TRBV24-1	TRBJ2-5	many
CATRTSGTYEQYF	TGTGCCACCCGGACTAGCGGTACCTACGAGCAGTACTTC	TRBD2	TRBV25-1	TRBJ2-7	many
CASRVGASYEQYF	TGTGCCAGCAGAGTCGGAGCCTCCTACGAGCAGTACTTC	.	TRBV6-1	TRBJ2-7	many
CASSQGGQGLEGYGYTF	TGCGCCAGCAGCCAAGGGGGACAGGGACTCGAGGGCTATGGCTACACCTTC	TRBD1	TRBV4-3	TRBJ1-2	.
CASRPGGTYYGYTF	TGTGCCAGCAGGCCAGGGGGGACTTACTATGGCTACACCTTC	TRBD1	TRBV28	TRBJ1-2	many
CASSLGVGWSTEAFF	TGCGCCAGCAGCTTGGGAGTTGGCTGGTCCACTGAAGCTTTCTTT	.	TRBV5-1	TRBJ1-1	many
CASSIGQIAYEQYF	TGCGCCAGCAGCATTGGACAGATCGCCTACGAGCAGTACTTC	.	TRBV5-1	TRBJ2-7	many
CASRGAGVREQYF	TGTGCCAGCAGGGGAGCGGGAGTGAGGGAGCAGTACTTC	TRBD2	TRBV6-1	TRBJ2-7	many
CASTQGNTEAFF	TGTGCCAGTACCCAGGGTAACACTGAAGCTTTCTTT	.	TRBV19	TRBJ1-1	many
CASSLEVAENQPQHF	TGTGCCAGCAGTTTAGAAGTGGCAGAGAATCAGCCCCAGCATTTT	.	TRBV12-3/TRBV12-4	TRBJ1-5	many
CASIFPAYEQCF	TGTGCCAGCATATTCCCTGCTTACGAGCAGTGCTTC	.	TRBV2	TRBJ2-7	.
CASSYSWNEQYF	TGTGCCAGCAGTTACTCGTGGAACGAGCAGTACTTC	.	TRBV6-2/TRBV6-3	TRBJ2-7	.
CASSPLDRLQETQYF	TGTGCCAGCAGTCCGTTAGACAGGCTGCAAGAGACCCAGTACTTC	.	TRBV28	TRBJ2-5	many
CASSLPIRFKSSKNIQYF	TGTGCCAGCAGCTTACCCATCAGATTTAAGTCTTCCAAAAACATTCAGTACTTC	.	TRBV12-3/TRBV12-4	TRBJ2-4	many
CASSLGAGGHQPQHF	TGTGCCAGCAGCTTAGGCGCGGGGGGACATCAGCCCCAGCATTTT	.	TRBV11-2	TRBJ1-5	many
CSARIPGTQSTGQPQHF	TGCAGTGCTAGAATTCCCGGGACGCAATCGACGGGTCAGCCCCAGCATTTT	.	TRBV20-1	TRBJ1-5	few
CAWKTGSNQPQHF	TGTGCCTGGAAAACAGGGAGTAATCAGCCCCAGCATTTT	.	TRBV30	TRBJ1-5	many
CASSFRAGGIETQYF	TGTGCCAGCAGTTTCCGGGCCGGGGGGATTGAGACCCAGTACTTC	TRBD2	TRBV12-3/TRBV12-4	TRBJ2-5	many
CASSQGTAEGYGYTF	TGTGCCAGCAGCCAGGGGACAGCTGAGGGCTATGGCTACACCTTC	TRBD1	TRBV7-2	TRBJ1-2	once
CASSLSVGGQGVNEQYF	TGTGCCAGCAGCTTATCAGTAGGTGGACAGGGGGTGAACGAGCAGTACTTC	TRBD1	TRBV11-2	TRBJ2-7	many
CASSVGRLVFPAGEETQYF	TGTGCCAGCAGCGTAGGGCGCCTCGTTTTTCCCGCGGGAGAAGAGACCCAGTACTTC	TRBD2	TRBV11-1	TRBJ2-5	.
CASSLTGEDQPQHF	TGTGCCAGCAGCTTAACGGGGGAAGATCAGCCCCAGCATTTT	.	TRBV7-8	TRBJ1-5	many
CASSALPNYGYTF	TGTGCCAGCAGTGCCCTACCTAACTATGGCTACACCTTC	.	TRBV27	TRBJ1-2	many
CASTRTTSEAFF	TGTGCCAGCACTAGGACAACTAGTGAAGCTTTCTTT	.	TRBV28	TRBJ1-1	many
CASSQERGLSGYTF	TGTGCCAGCAGCCAAGAGAGGGGATTGAGTGGCTACACCTTC	.	TRBV3-1	TRBJ1-2	.
CATSRDPSGETQYF	TGTGCCACCAGCAGAGACCCCAGCGGAGAGACCCAGTACTTC	.	TRBV15	TRBJ2-5	many
CASSFYSGTEAFF	TGTGCCAGTAGTTTCTACTCGGGGACTGAAGCTTTCTTT	.	TRBV19	TRBJ1-1	many
CASSVGDTVSAYEQYF	TGTGCCAGCAGCGTAGGGGACACCGTCTCAGCCTACGAGCAGTACTTC	.	TRBV9	TRBJ2-7	many
CASSPSFASEQYF	TGTGCCAGCAGCCCCTCTTTCGCGAGTGAGCAGTACTTC	.	TRBV7-2	TRBJ2-7	many
CASISRAGAVTGELFF	TGTGCCAGTATAAGTCGGGCGGGAGCGGTCACCGGGGAGCTGTTTTTT	TRBD2	TRBV19	TRBJ2-2	.
CASHRQGPGELFF	TGTGCCAGTCATAGACAGGGGCCCGGGGAGCTGTTTTTT	TRBD1	TRBV19	TRBJ2-2	many
CASSPTGKGYGYTF	TGTGCCAGCAGCCCGACAGGAAAAGGGTATGGCTACACCTTC	.	TRBV11-2	TRBJ1-2	.
CATGRVAYEQYF	TGTGCCACGGGCCGGGTTGCGTACGAGCAGTACTTC	.	TRBV6-2/TRBV6-3	TRBJ2-7	many
CASSGPHTGITEAFF	TGTGCCAGCAGTGGTCCACATACAGGGATCACTGAAGCTTTCTTT	.	TRBV25-1	TRBJ1-1	many